This TCR beta chain is from a study of early T cells in non-severe SARS-CoV-2 infection. At the level of the study: Sequencing used unsorted whole-blood bulk RNA, so chains lack pairing. General study results and limits: Anti-spike CD8 responses were favored by VDJdb matching, which missed private and CD4 specificities.

The length of the CDR3 is 15 residues. The trim removed 5 bases at V and 8 bases at J, leaving 9 bases unmatched. Germline lookup yields CDR1 SGHVS and CDR2 FNYEAQ. Unique molecular identifiers tagged individual cDNA molecules. MiXCR, applied by TCRdb to the 5' RACE reads, yields one record per CDR3 protein. The table shows roughly 90,000 distinct CDR3 sequences, with more than 13% occurring only once. This clonotype has more than one count but fewer than ten. The antigen is undetermined. Sequencing input: whole blood. This clonotype was sampled from an adult who was a healthcare worker with PCR-confirmed SARS-CoV-2 infection or an uninfected control (not recorded which). The chain carries TRBV7-6 and TRBJ1-4; 9 positions match TRBD1. The CDR3 bases are TGTGCCAGCAGCAGAGGACAGGGGCAAGGGGAAAAACTGTTTTTT. It encodes CASSRGQGQGEKLFF.